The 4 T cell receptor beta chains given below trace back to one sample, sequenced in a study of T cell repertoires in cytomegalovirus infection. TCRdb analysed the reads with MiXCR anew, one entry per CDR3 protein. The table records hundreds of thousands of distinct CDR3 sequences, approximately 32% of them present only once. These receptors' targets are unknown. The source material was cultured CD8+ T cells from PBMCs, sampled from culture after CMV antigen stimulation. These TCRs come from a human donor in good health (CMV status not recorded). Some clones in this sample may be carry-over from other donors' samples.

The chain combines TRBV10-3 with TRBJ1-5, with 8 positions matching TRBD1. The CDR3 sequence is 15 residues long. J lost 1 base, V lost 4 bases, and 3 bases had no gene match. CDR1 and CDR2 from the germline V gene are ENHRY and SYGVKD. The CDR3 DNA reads TGTGCCATCAGTGGGGGACAGGTGAGCAATCAGCCCCAGCATTTT. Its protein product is CAISGGQVSNQPQHF.

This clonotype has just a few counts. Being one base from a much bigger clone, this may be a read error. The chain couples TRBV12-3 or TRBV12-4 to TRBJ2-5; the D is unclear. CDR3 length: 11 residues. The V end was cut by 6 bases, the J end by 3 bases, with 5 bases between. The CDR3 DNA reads TGTGCCAGCAGGTTAAAAGAGACCCAGTACTTC. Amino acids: CASRLKETQYF.

The CDR3 sequence is CSARVATSNQETQYF. CDR3 nucleotides: TGCAGTGCTAGAGTTGCTACTAGCAACCAAGAGACCCAGTACTTC. This rearrangement joins TRBV20-1 to TRBJ2-5; D possibly corresponds to TRBD2 (6 bases). From germline, CDR1 is DFQATT and CDR2 SNEGSKA (reference sequence). Trimming took 1 base from V and 0 from J, leaving 12 bases between them. This CDR3 is built from 15 residues.

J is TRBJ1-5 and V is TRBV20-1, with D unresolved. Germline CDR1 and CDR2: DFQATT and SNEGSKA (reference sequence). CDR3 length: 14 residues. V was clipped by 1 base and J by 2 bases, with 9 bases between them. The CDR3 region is CSARGNSRNQPQHF. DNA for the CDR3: TGCAGTGCTAGAGGCAACTCTCGCAATCAGCCCCAGCATTTT.